This T cell receptor (beta chain) was recorded in a study of blood T cell repertoires in COVID-19 (dated by TCRdb to the early 2020s). Looking at the study overall: Samples covering the acute and convalescent phases of COVID-19 were provided by collaborators in the United States, Italy and Spain. The material from the prospective study consisted of cDNA or gDNA derived from T cells, B-cell-depleted T cells, or PBMCs. Deeply sampled blood TCRbeta repertoires from subjects exposed to, actively infected with, or recovered from COVID-19 were included in the dataset. The repertoires were released in a freely available public database intended as a resource for research on the immune response to SARS-CoV-2. Samples were obtained from the ongoing ImmuneRACE study (first 160 participants) and from about 1,300 subjects provided by 6 global collaborators. The sample metadata nearly always contained a de-identified subject ID, COVID-19 status, age in years and sex. HLA class I and class II types, where available, came from metadata supplied by the sample provider rather than from assay-based typing. Beyond this particular receptor, the publication reports: Clinical and demographic metadata were provided uncurated, with the amount varying by source and participant.

Whole blood was collected in K2EDTA tubes by collaborating institutions according to the institutions' own protocols. Collaborator samples were shipped for TCRbeta analysis as frozen whole blood, isolated PBMCs, or DNA extracted from either sample type. TCRbeta CDR3 regions were amplified from genomic DNA by means of the immunoSEQ Assay, a bias-controlled multiplex PCR. On the authors' methods: Within the assay, amplification of reference gene primers was used to estimate how many nucleated cells each sample contained. To quantify the absolute abundance of each unique TCRbeta CDR3 rearrangement, sequence reads were collapsed and filtered. For each sample, productive Simpson clonality was calculated as the square root of Simpson's diversity index over productive rearrangements. Drawn from immuneACCESS, this table holds only the in-frame rearrangements with V and J called that TCRdb kept. Clones are partly lost; checked studies trace under half to an unresolved V gene and leave the rest unexplained. V, J and clone size reflect that table, while D and trimming were determined from the DNA. This sample gives more than 150,000 clones in total; around 85% of them show up just once. The ten largest clonotypes hold less than 25% of the sample.

The CDR3 spans 12 residues, from the cysteine through the phenylalanine. Just the 36-base CDR3 DNA is kept, in frame starting at base 1. Via the germline V gene, CDR1 is SGHRS and CDR2 YFSETQ. The germline ends are 9 bases apart after V is trimmed by 2 bases and J by 7 bases. As concerns this clone: The specificity of this receptor is unknown. There are no base qualities to consult, and no much larger clone falls within one base.

The sequenced sample was peripheral blood. The TCR originated in a man aged 65 to 79 with active or convalescent COVID-19. Here the chain combines TRBV5-1 and TRBJ1-2; possibly the D gene is TRBD1, per 6 matching bases. The CDR3 is CASSFNRAGYTF. The DNA reads as follows: TGCGCCAGCAGCTTCAACAGGGCTGGCTACACCTTC. The full variable domain, with segments outside the CDR3 supplied by the reference TRBV5-1 and TRBJ1-2 proteins, appears as KAGVTQTPRYLIKTRGQQVTLSCSPISGHRSVSWYQQTPGQGLQFLFEYFSETQRNKGNFPGRFSGRQFSNSRSEMNVSTLELGDSALYLCASSFNRAGYTFGSGTRLTVV.